This T cell receptor (beta chain) was recovered during a study of shared clonotypes between healthy human individuals. CDR1 is MGHRA, CDR2 YSYEKL, per germline. This CDR3 has 12 amino acids. Trimming took off 0 bases at V and 5 bases at J, with 4 bases between the two ends. Generated by immunoSEQ multiplex PCR, the TCRdb table keeps only in-frame clones and is missing some. Here the sample spans around 690,000 clones, 80% to 95% being singletons. The J gene is TRBJ2-5, the V gene TRBV4-1; D ambiguous. This TCR derives from a man aged 18-30 years in good health. Some clones in this sample may be carry-over from other donors' samples. The sequencing sample was made of memory CD8+ T cells from PBMCs. Subset: CD45RO+ cells pooled with CCR7-negative TemRA cells. CDR3 nucleotide sequence: TGCGCCAGCAGCCAAGAAGCCGAGACCCAGTACTTC. The encoded protein is CASSQEAETQYF.